Reported below is one TCR beta chain. It lacks a known antigen. The junction departs from the called germline gene at one end, perhaps through a read error. This record comes from a study of blood T cells in healthy people across ages (dated by TCRdb to about 2015). Some background on the complete study: In model experiments, template switching captured roughly one uniquely barcoded TCR beta cDNA molecule for every two T cells. The study measured age-related changes in TCR beta repertoire diversity using deep sequencing normalized with unique cDNA molecular identifiers. The donors were divided into four age groups: young (average around 16 years), middle-aged (about 41), aged (approximately 59) and long-lived (roughly 82). To avoid experimental bias, donors of different ages were distributed randomly across sequencing lanes. The study analyzed two additional independent replicas of 1 million unique cDNA reads from the same blood draw for two donors, one aged 18 to 30 and one aged 80 or older. The investigation overall reported the following: Because profiling used bulk unsorted PBMCs, naive and antigen-experienced compartments could not be compared conclusively. Observed TCR beta diversity per million T cells fell roughly linearly with age, and a significant reduction was already apparent by age around 40. Compared with the aged group, more naive CD4+ T cells, fewer expanded clones and increased TCR diversity were shown by the long-lived group, suggesting age selection. Because donor CMV infection status was unknown, age-related changes in expanded clonotypes were potentially confounded. Total diversity estimates from one million sequenced T cells were considered lower bounds and underestimates. Observed TCR beta diversity correlated strongly with the percentage of naive T cells measured by flow cytometry.

The receptor library was made with 5' RACE. The sequencing machine was an Illumina HiSeq 2500. A second PCR of about 6 to 11 cycles was performed with a sample-barcoded 5' primer and a J-beta primer mix. Each TCR beta cDNA molecule received a unique molecular identifier from a template-switch 5' adaptor carrying 12 random nucleotides. At least 3 million CDR3-containing paired-end reads were obtained from each sample. The Mint cDNA synthesis kit, primed by a TRBC-specific oligonucleotide, was used to synthesize first-strand cDNA from all RNA. After uracil-DNA glycosylase treatment, a first 18-cycle PCR used universal primers M1SS and BC2_uni_R on all cDNA. For the original study's pipeline: For normalization, 1 million high-quality reads were randomly selected from each sample, with every read carrying a distinct molecular identifier. Instead of being binned into consensus sequences, reads that shared molecular identifiers were thrown out. MiTCR, run with a Q25 quality threshold and the strictest error-elimination algorithm, handled CDR3 identification, clonotype clustering and error correction. A nonparametric unseen species model with Euler transformation was used to estimate a lower bound on total TCR beta diversity. Through fastp at Q25 and MiXCR, TCRdb rebuilt clones from the public reads, retaining in-frame beta chains. Entries are consolidated by CDR3 protein sequence, retaining the most common genes and DNA. TCRdb's processing, not the study's, gives the V and J calls here. Here the sample has about 1.1 million distinct CDR3 sequences; more than 30% occur a single time. The ten largest clones represent about an eighth of the sample.

The roughly 37 donors, aged about 6 to 95 years, were systemically healthy Caucasian individuals from Russia. Each donor gave 8 to 10 milliliters of peripheral blood, drawn into EDTA-treated Vacutainer tubes. Ficoll-Paque density-gradient centrifugation was used to isolate PBMCs, with at least 7 million per sample. Total RNA was extracted from PBMCs with Trizol reagent, with at least 6 micrograms obtained per sample. For every donor, flow cytometry on a PBMC aliquot measured the percentage of naive CD45RAhigh/CD27high T cells. The sequencing sample was made of blood. The sequence was obtained from a man aged 18 to 30 in good health.

This receptor has the CDR3 CASSEDRGRSPPHF. At the DNA level, the sequence is TGTGCCAGCAGCGAGGACAGGGGCAGGTCACCCCCCCACTTT. The chain employs TRBV9 and TRBJ1-6; 9 bases in between match TRBD1. CDR1 and CDR2, looked up from the germline V gene, are SGDLS and YYNGEE. The CDR3 contains 14 residues, cysteine and phenylalanine counted. The DNA shown is the 42-base CDR3, in frame from base 1.